This entry features one T cell receptor beta chain sequence. The data originate from a study of CD8+ T cells in alopecia areata. RNA extraction was followed by reverse transcription into cDNA, which acted as the sequencing template. Data came from immunoSEQ multiplex PCR; TCRdb stores just in-frame clones and leaves some out. This sample has a few hundred thousand clones, with around two fifths found just once. The CDR3 covers 13 residues. Germline CDR1 reads SGDLS; CDR2 reads YYNGEE. Trimming removed 6 bases at V and 2 bases at J, with 9 bases between. Treatment specified: oral pan-JAK inhibitor, 5-10 mg twice daily. Alopecia areata patients had lesional scalp punch biopsies and peripheral blood taken from them.

The specimen comprised CD4+ T cells sorted from blood, sampled at approximately week 30, from a patient treated with tofacitinib. The chain employs TRBV9 and TRBJ1-5, with D hard to call. The sequence was collected from a human donor with alopecia areata. The CDR3 sequence: CASKRCGNQPQHF. CDR3 DNA: TGTGCCAGCAAACGGTGTGGCAATCAGCCCCAGCATTTT.